Listed below are T cell receptor beta chains from one sample, sequenced in a study of yellow fever vaccine responses in identical twins. TCRdb reanalysed the RT-PCR reads using MiXCR and keeps one entry per CDR3 protein. The table includes about 19,000 distinct CDR3 sequences, approximately 70% detected once. This material consisted of T cells from blood (PBMCs), unsorted or a sorted subset (not recorded which), taken before or after yellow fever vaccination (not recorded which). All receptors come from a young woman who received the yellow fever vaccine. The CDR3 runs from the conserved cysteine through the conserved F or W. D genes are given only for firm matches. Clone size is stated in some rows and not others, as once, few, many or a class when expanded.

CDR3nt: TGTGCCAGCAGCCGACAGGGATACATAGAGACCCAGTACTTC
CDR3aa: CASSRQGYIETQYF
j_gene: TRBJ2-5
v_gene: TRBV11-1
d_gene: TRBD1
abundance: .

CDR3nt: TGTGCCAGCACCCAGGACAGGGAGGCCGGAAACACCATATATTTT
CDR3aa: CASTQDREAGNTIYF
j_gene: TRBJ1-3
v_gene: TRBV13
d_gene: TRBD1
abundance: .

CDR3nt: TGTGCCAGCACCCTCTCGAGTCCTTATGGCTACACCTTC
CDR3aa: CASTLSSPYGYTF
j_gene: TRBJ1-2
v_gene: TRBV12-3/TRBV12-4
d_gene: .
abundance: .

CDR3nt: TGTGCCAGCAGTAGGACAATGAGCTCCTACGAGCAGTACTTC
CDR3aa: CASSRTMSSYEQYF
j_gene: TRBJ2-7
v_gene: TRBV2
d_gene: .
abundance: .

CDR3nt: TGTGCCAGCAGTGGCTCCGGGGCCAACGTCCTGACTTTC
CDR3aa: CASSGSGANVLTF
j_gene: TRBJ2-6
v_gene: TRBV7-3
d_gene: .
abundance: .

CDR3nt: TGCGCCAGCAGCTTGGTGGGGAGGACCACTGAAGCTTTCTTT
CDR3aa: CASSLVGRTTEAFF
j_gene: TRBJ1-1
v_gene: TRBV5-1
d_gene: .
abundance: .

CDR3nt: TGTGCCAGCAGTCCTACGTCCCCCAAAAACATTCAGTACTTC
CDR3aa: CASSPTSPKNIQYF
j_gene: TRBJ2-4
v_gene: TRBV6-1
d_gene: .
abundance: .

CDR3nt: TGCGCCAGCAGCCCGGGACAGGGGTCCTACGAGCAGTACTTC
CDR3aa: CASSPGQGSYEQYF
j_gene: TRBJ2-7
v_gene: TRBV4-1
d_gene: TRBD1
abundance: .

CDR3nt: TGTGCCAGTAGTATCTGGGGACTAGCCATACAGAAAAACATTCAGTACTTC
CDR3aa: CASSIWGLAIQKNIQYF
j_gene: TRBJ2-4
v_gene: TRBV19
d_gene: TRBD2
abundance: once

CDR3nt: TGTGCCAGCAGCTCCACTAGCCATGTGGCGAATGAGCAGTTCTTC
CDR3aa: CASSSTSHVANEQFF
j_gene: TRBJ2-1
v_gene: TRBV2
d_gene: .
abundance: .

CDR3nt: TGCGCCAGCAGTGGGAGGCCAGGGGGCTCCGAAGCTTTCTTT
CDR3aa: CASSGRPGGSEAFF
j_gene: TRBJ1-1
v_gene: TRBV10-1
d_gene: TRBD1
abundance: few

CDR3nt: TGTGCCAGCAGCCAACAGGGGAGCTCCTACGAGCAGTACTTC
CDR3aa: CASSQQGSSYEQYF
j_gene: TRBJ2-7
v_gene: TRBV4-2
d_gene: .
abundance: .

CDR3nt: TGTGCCAGCAGCTTTGCTGGGGGCCAAGAGACCCAGTACTTC
CDR3aa: CASSFAGGQETQYF
j_gene: TRBJ2-5
v_gene: TRBV7-9
d_gene: .
abundance: .

CDR3nt: TGTGCCACCAGTGATTTCGGCCTAGCGGGAGACAATGAGCAGTTCTTC
CDR3aa: CATSDFGLAGDNEQFF
j_gene: TRBJ2-1
v_gene: TRBV24-1
d_gene: TRBD2
abundance: few

CDR3nt: TGCGCCAGCAGTGATGGGGGAGCGGGAAATGAAAAACTGTTTTTT
CDR3aa: CASSDGGAGNEKLFF
j_gene: TRBJ1-4
v_gene: TRBV10-1
d_gene: .
abundance: .

CDR3nt: TGTGCCAGCAGTCCTAGACTAGCGGGGTTCTACAATGAGCAGTTCTTC
CDR3aa: CASSPRLAGFYNEQFF
j_gene: TRBJ2-1
v_gene: TRBV7-6
d_gene: TRBD2
abundance: .

CDR3nt: TGTGCCAGCAGTTCGGACAGGGACTCCTACGAGCAGTACTTC
CDR3aa: CASSSDRDSYEQYF
j_gene: TRBJ2-7
v_gene: TRBV26
d_gene: .
abundance: .

CDR3nt: TGTGCCAGTAGTATCAAGGGTGGTGGCAATCAGCCCCAGCATTTT
CDR3aa: CASSIKGGGNQPQHF
j_gene: TRBJ1-5
v_gene: TRBV19
d_gene: .
abundance: .

CDR3nt: TGTGCCAGTAGTATTCGTACAGAAGCTAACTATGGCTACACCTTC
CDR3aa: CASSIRTEANYGYTF
j_gene: TRBJ1-2
v_gene: TRBV19
d_gene: .
abundance: .

CDR3nt: TGTGCCAGCAGCCACGGTGGAGGGGCTTACAATGAGCAGTTCTTC
CDR3aa: CASSHGGGAYNEQFF
j_gene: TRBJ2-1
v_gene: TRBV3-1
d_gene: .
abundance: .

CDR3nt: TGCAGCGTTGCAGGGTACAATGAGCAGTTCTTC
CDR3aa: CSVAGYNEQFF
j_gene: TRBJ2-1
v_gene: TRBV29-1
d_gene: .
abundance: .

CDR3nt: TGTGCCATCAGAGGGACTAGCGGGCTTAGCTCCTACGAGCAGTACTTC
CDR3aa: CAIRGTSGLSSYEQYF
j_gene: TRBJ2-7
v_gene: TRBV10-3
d_gene: TRBD2
abundance: .

CDR3nt: TGTGCCAGCAGTGTATTAGGGATGAACACTGAAGCTTTCTTT
CDR3aa: CASSVLGMNTEAFF
j_gene: TRBJ1-1
v_gene: TRBV2
d_gene: .
abundance: .

CDR3nt: TGCAGTGCTAGCGATCTCGGCGAATGGGGCACAGATACGCAGTATTTT
CDR3aa: CSASDLGEWGTDTQYF
j_gene: TRBJ2-3
v_gene: TRBV20-1
d_gene: .
abundance: .

CDR3nt: TGTGCCAGTAGTATTCGCTACGCAGAGACCCAGTACTTC
CDR3aa: CASSIRYAETQYF
j_gene: TRBJ2-5
v_gene: TRBV19
d_gene: .
abundance: once

CDR3nt: TGCAGCGTCGGACAGGGAGGGCAGCCCCAGCATTTT
CDR3aa: CSVGQGGQPQHF
j_gene: TRBJ1-5
v_gene: TRBV29-1
d_gene: TRBD1
abundance: .

CDR3nt: TGTGCCACCAGTTTAGGGGAGAATGGCTACACCTTC
CDR3aa: CATSLGENGYTF
j_gene: TRBJ1-2
v_gene: TRBV24-1
d_gene: .
abundance: .

CDR3nt: TGTGCCAGCAGCCAAGATGGGACGGGGGCCGGGGCAGATACGCAGTATTTT
CDR3aa: CASSQDGTGAGADTQYF
j_gene: TRBJ2-3
v_gene: TRBV4-2
d_gene: .
abundance: .

CDR3nt: TGTGCCAGCAGCCAGCTGGGACTAGCGGGAAACAATGAGCAGTTCTTC
CDR3aa: CASSQLGLAGNNEQFF
j_gene: TRBJ2-1
v_gene: TRBV14
d_gene: TRBD2
abundance: .

CDR3nt: TGTGCCAGCAGCTTAGTCGTCTTCGGTTCCTCCTACGAGCAGTACTTC
CDR3aa: CASSLVVFGSSYEQYF
j_gene: TRBJ2-7
v_gene: TRBV7-9
d_gene: .
abundance: .

CDR3nt: TGTGCCAGCACCGGGACTGAAGCTTTCTTT
CDR3aa: CASTGTEAFF
j_gene: TRBJ1-1
v_gene: TRBV6-5
d_gene: .
abundance: .

CDR3nt: TGCAGTGCCACTGGGACTACAGATACGCAGTATTTT
CDR3aa: CSATGTTDTQYF
j_gene: TRBJ2-3
v_gene: TRBV20-1
d_gene: .
abundance: once

CDR3nt: TGTGCCAGCAGCGCTTTGGATGGGACCTACGAGCAGTACTTC
CDR3aa: CASSALDGTYEQYF
j_gene: TRBJ2-7
v_gene: TRBV11-2
d_gene: .
abundance: .

CDR3nt: TGTGCCAGCAGCGTCCGACAGGGCTGGGCCAACGTCCTGACTTTC
CDR3aa: CASSVRQGWANVLTF
j_gene: TRBJ2-6
v_gene: TRBV7-6
d_gene: TRBD1
abundance: .

CDR3nt: TGTGCCAGCTCACCACGTCAGAACAATGAGCAGTTCTTC
CDR3aa: CASSPRQNNEQFF
j_gene: TRBJ2-1
v_gene: TRBV18
d_gene: .
abundance: once

CDR3nt: TGTGCCAGCGGCTTATCGACAGGGATCACAGATACGCAGTATTTT
CDR3aa: CASGLSTGITDTQYF
j_gene: TRBJ2-3
v_gene: TRBV11-1
d_gene: TRBD1
abundance: once

CDR3nt: TGTGCCAGCAGCTCCAGCGGGACCTCCTACAATGAGCAGTTCTTC
CDR3aa: CASSSSGTSYNEQFF
j_gene: TRBJ2-1
v_gene: TRBV7-3
d_gene: TRBD2
abundance: .

CDR3nt: TGCAGTGCAGAGCGGACGAACACCGGGGAGCTGTTTTTT
CDR3aa: CSAERTNTGELFF
j_gene: TRBJ2-2
v_gene: TRBV20-1
d_gene: .
abundance: .

CDR3nt: TGTGCCAGCAGTTTAGGTCTCACAGGGGGACCCTACAATGAGCAGTTCTTC
CDR3aa: CASSLGLTGGPYNEQFF
j_gene: TRBJ2-1
v_gene: TRBV12-3/TRBV12-4
d_gene: TRBD1
abundance: .

CDR3nt: TGCAGCGTTGCACTAGCGGAAGGAGAGACCCAGTACTTC
CDR3aa: CSVALAEGETQYF
j_gene: TRBJ2-5
v_gene: TRBV29-1
d_gene: TRBD2
abundance: few

CDR3nt: TGTGCCAGCAGTTTATCCAGAACCGGGGAGCTGTTTTTT
CDR3aa: CASSLSRTGELFF
j_gene: TRBJ2-2
v_gene: TRBV12-3/TRBV12-4
d_gene: .
abundance: once

CDR3nt: TGTGCCAGCAACGGAGGAACTAGCACAGATACGCAGTATTTT
CDR3aa: CASNGGTSTDTQYF
j_gene: TRBJ2-3
v_gene: TRBV9
d_gene: .
abundance: .

CDR3nt: TGTGCCAGCAGCTTAGGAACCAGCGGACTCACGGGTACGCAGTATTTT
CDR3aa: CASSLGTSGLTGTQYF
j_gene: TRBJ2-3
v_gene: TRBV11-2
d_gene: .
abundance: .

CDR3nt: TGTGCCAGCAGTTTAAAAGGGGCCCCAGTGGTCCAGTACTTC
CDR3aa: CASSLKGAPVVQYF
j_gene: TRBJ2-5
v_gene: TRBV28
d_gene: .
abundance: .

CDR3nt: TGCAGTGCCCCCGGGACCCCCCAAGAGACCCAGTACTTC
CDR3aa: CSAPGTPQETQYF
j_gene: TRBJ2-5
v_gene: TRBV20-1
d_gene: .
abundance: .

CDR3nt: TGTGCCAGCTCACTCCTTGGGGCGGGAGAAGATACGCAGTATTTT
CDR3aa: CASSLLGAGEDTQYF
j_gene: TRBJ2-3
v_gene: TRBV18
d_gene: TRBD2
abundance: .

CDR3nt: TGTGCCAGCAGTACACCGGGACAGGGGGGTGCTTTCTTT
CDR3aa: CASSTPGQGGAFF
j_gene: TRBJ1-1
v_gene: TRBV28
d_gene: TRBD1
abundance: .

CDR3nt: TGCAGCGGTGGGGACAGAACCTACGAGCAGTACTTC
CDR3aa: CSGGDRTYEQYF
j_gene: TRBJ2-7
v_gene: TRBV29-1
d_gene: TRBD1
abundance: .

CDR3nt: TGTGCCAGCTCACCCTCTCGGGACCCCTATGGCTACACCTTC
CDR3aa: CASSPSRDPYGYTF
j_gene: TRBJ1-2
v_gene: TRBV18
d_gene: .
abundance: few

CDR3nt: TGTGCCAGCAGCCCCGGGACACCTGATGTTTCAGGGCAGTTCTTC
CDR3aa: CASSPGTPDVSGQFF
j_gene: TRBJ2-1
v_gene: TRBV6-1
d_gene: .
abundance: .

CDR3nt: TGCAGCGTCGAAAGCGGGGAAGAGACCCAGTACTTC
CDR3aa: CSVESGEETQYF
j_gene: TRBJ2-5
v_gene: TRBV29-1
d_gene: TRBD2
abundance: few

CDR3nt: TGTGCCAGCAGGTCAGGGAGTATGAACACTGAAGCTTTCTTT
CDR3aa: CASRSGSMNTEAFF
j_gene: TRBJ1-1
v_gene: TRBV11-3
d_gene: .
abundance: .

CDR3nt: TGCGCCACCTCTCAGACAGGGGGCGAGCTTCGATATGGGCACACCTTC
CDR3aa: CATSQTGGELRYGHTF
j_gene: TRBJ1-2
v_gene: TRBV4-1
d_gene: TRBD1
abundance: .

CDR3nt: TGTGCCAGCAGTAGCCGGGACAGGGGAAATGAGCAGTTCTTC
CDR3aa: CASSSRDRGNEQFF
j_gene: TRBJ2-1
v_gene: TRBV2
d_gene: TRBD1
abundance: .

CDR3nt: TGCAGCGTTAAAACCGGGGACAGGGGCTACGAGCAGTACTTC
CDR3aa: CSVKTGDRGYEQYF
j_gene: TRBJ2-7
v_gene: TRBV29-1
d_gene: TRBD1
abundance: .

CDR3nt: TGTGCCAGCAGCGTACAGTACACCGGGGAGCTGTTTTTT
CDR3aa: CASSVQYTGELFF
j_gene: TRBJ2-2
v_gene: TRBV9
d_gene: .
abundance: .

CDR3nt: TGTGCCAGCAGTGTTGGGGCAGGACTCCAAGAGACCCAGTACTTC
CDR3aa: CASSVGAGLQETQYF
j_gene: TRBJ2-5
v_gene: TRBV6-1
d_gene: .
abundance: .